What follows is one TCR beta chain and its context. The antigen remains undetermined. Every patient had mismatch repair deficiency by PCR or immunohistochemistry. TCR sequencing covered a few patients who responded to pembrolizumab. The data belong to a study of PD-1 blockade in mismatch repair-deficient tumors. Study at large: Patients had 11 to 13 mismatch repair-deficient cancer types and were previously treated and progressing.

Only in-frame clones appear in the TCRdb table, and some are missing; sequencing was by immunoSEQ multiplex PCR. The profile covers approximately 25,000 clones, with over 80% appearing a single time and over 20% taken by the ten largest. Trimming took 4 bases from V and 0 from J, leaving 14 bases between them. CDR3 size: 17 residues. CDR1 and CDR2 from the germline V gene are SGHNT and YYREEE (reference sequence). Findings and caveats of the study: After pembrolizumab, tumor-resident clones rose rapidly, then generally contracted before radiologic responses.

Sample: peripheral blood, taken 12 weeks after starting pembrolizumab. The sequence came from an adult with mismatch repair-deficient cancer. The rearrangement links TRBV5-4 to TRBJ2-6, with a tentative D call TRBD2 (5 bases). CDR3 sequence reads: CASSPGLGGSGANVLTF. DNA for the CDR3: TGTGCCAGCAGCCCAGGACTGGGCGGCTCTGGGGCCAACGTCCTGACTTTC.